This TCR beta chain originates from a study of shared clonotypes between healthy human individuals. Study details: Per-donor plates numbered three CD4 naive, three CD4 memory, two CD8 naive and one CD8 memory.

V was pared by 9 bases and J by 0 bases, with 6 bases of the junction left unmatched. This CDR3 is built from 16 residues. Germline assignment: CDR1 SGHTA and CDR2 FQGNSA. CD45RO-negative, CCR7-positively selected cells formed the naive CD8 fraction, excluding terminally differentiated effector memory CD45RA+ cells. Here immunoSEQ multiplex PCR was the method, and the copy in TCRdb shows in-frame clones only, minus some. The table has around 1.9 million clones, about 92% seen once. This sequence joins TRBV7-2 and TRBJ2-2, with 11 bases lining up with TRBD2. The receptor was isolated from a man between 18 and 29 years old in good health. Some clones in this sample may be carry-over from other donors' samples. The sample consisted of naive CD8+ T cells from PBMCs. CDR3 in DNA: TGTGCCAGTAAGGCACTAGCGGGAGCGAACACCGGGGAGCTGTTTTTT. Residues: CASKALAGANTGELFF.